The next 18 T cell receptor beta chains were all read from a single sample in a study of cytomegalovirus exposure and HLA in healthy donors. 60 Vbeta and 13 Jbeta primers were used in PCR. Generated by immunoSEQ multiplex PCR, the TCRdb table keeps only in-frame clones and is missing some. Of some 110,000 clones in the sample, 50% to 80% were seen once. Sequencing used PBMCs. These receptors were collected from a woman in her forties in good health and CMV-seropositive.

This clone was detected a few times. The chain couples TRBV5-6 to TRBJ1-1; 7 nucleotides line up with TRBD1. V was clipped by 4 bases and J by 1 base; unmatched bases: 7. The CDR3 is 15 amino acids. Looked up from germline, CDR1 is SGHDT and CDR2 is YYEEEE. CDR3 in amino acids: CASSGLDRQNTEAFF. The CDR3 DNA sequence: TGTGCCAGCAGCGGGTTGGACAGGCAGAACACTGAAGCTTTCTTT.

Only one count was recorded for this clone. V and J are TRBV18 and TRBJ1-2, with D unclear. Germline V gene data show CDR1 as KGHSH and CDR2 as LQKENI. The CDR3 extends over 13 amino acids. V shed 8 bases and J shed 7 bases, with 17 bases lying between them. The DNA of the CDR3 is TGTGCCAGCCGCCCTCCGGCGGAGGGTGGCTACACCTTC. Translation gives CASRPPAEGGYTF.

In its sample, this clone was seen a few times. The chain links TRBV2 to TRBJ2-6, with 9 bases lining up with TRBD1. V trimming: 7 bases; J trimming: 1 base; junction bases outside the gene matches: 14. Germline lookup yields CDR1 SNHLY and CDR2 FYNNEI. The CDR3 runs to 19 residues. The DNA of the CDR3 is TGTGCCAGCACCGAGAGTCCGGGACAGGGATATTCTGGGGCCAACGTCCTGACTTTC. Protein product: CASTESPGQGYSGANVLTF.

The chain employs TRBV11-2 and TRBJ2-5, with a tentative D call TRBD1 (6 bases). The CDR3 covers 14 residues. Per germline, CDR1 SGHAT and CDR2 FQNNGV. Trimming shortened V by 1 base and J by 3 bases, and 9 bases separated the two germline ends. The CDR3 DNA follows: TGTGCCAGCAGCTTAGGAGCAGGGGAAGAGACCCAGTACTTC. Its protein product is CASSLGAGEETQYF.

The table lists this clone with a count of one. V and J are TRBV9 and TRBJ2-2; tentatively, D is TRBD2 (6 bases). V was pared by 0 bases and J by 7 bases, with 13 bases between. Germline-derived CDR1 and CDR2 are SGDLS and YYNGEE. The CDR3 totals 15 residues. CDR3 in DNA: TGTGCCAGCAGCGTAGAGGGGAGGTCCGACGGGGAGCTGTTTTTT. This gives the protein CASSVEGRSDGELFF.

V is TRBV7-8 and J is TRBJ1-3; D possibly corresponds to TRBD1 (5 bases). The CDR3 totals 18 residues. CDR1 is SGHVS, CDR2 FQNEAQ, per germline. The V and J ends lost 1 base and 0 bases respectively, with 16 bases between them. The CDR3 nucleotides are TGTGCCAGCAGCTTAGATTGGTCCAGGGCGACCTCTGGAAACACCATATATTTT. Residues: CASSLDWSRATSGNTIYF.

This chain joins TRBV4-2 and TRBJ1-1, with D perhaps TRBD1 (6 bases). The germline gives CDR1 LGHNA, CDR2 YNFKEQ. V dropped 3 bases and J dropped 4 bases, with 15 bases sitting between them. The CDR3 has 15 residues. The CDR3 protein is CASSQDPRGGTEAFF. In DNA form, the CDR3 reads TGTGCCAGCAGCCAGGACCCCCGAGGGGGCACTGAAGCTTTCTTT.

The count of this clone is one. The CDR3 DNA is TGCGCCAGCAGCTTGGATACTAGTTCCGGGGAGCTGTTTTTT. Protein sequence: CASSLDTSSGELFF. This chain joins TRBV5-1 and TRBJ2-2; a possible D gene is TRBD2 (5 bases). The CDR3 is 14 amino acids. V was pared by 0 bases and J by 6 bases, with 9 bases between. CDR1 and CDR2 from the germline V gene are SGHRS and YFSETQ.

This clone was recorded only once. The CDR3 nucleotides are TGCGCCAGCAGCTTTAGCATACAGGACCAGCTTTATGGCTACACCTTC. This encodes CASSFSIQDQLYGYTF. This chain joins TRBV5-1 and TRBJ1-2; possibly TRBD1 for D (5 bases). The CDR3 sequence is 16 residues long. Trimming removed 2 bases at V and 5 bases at J, with 19 bases between. The germline CDR1 and CDR2 sequences are SGHRS and YFSETQ.

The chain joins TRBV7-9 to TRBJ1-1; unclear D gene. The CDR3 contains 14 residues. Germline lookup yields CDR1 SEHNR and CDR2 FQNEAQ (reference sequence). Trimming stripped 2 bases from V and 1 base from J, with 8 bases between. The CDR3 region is CASSLLSPNTEAFF. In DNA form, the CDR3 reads TGTGCCAGCAGCTTATTGAGCCCGAACACTGAAGCTTTCTTT.

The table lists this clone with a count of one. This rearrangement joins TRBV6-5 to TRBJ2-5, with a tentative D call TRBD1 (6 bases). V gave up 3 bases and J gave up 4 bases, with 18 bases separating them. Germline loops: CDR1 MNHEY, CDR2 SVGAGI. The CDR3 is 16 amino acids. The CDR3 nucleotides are TGTGCCAGCAGTTATCGGACGGGACAAGGGATAGAGACCCAGTACTTC. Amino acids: CASSYRTGQGIETQYF.

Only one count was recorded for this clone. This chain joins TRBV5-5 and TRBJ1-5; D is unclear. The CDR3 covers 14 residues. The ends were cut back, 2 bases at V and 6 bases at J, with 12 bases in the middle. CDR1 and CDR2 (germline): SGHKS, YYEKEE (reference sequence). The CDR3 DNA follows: TGTGCCAGCAGCTTCGGGGAGACGAGTCAGCCCCAGCATTTT. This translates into CASSFGETSQPQHF.

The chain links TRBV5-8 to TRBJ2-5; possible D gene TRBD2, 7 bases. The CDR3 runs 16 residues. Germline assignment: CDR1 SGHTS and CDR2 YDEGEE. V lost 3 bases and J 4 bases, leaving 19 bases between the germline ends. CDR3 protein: CASSSILGGAVETQYF. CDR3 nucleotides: TGTGCCAGCAGCTCAATTTTAGGGGGGGCTGTAGAGACCCAGTACTTC. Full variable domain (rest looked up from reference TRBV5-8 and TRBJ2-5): EAGVTQSPTHLIKTRGQQATLRCSPISGHTSVYWYQQALGLGLQFLLWYDEGEERNRGNFPPRFSGRQFPNYSSELNVNALELEDSALYLCASSSILGGAVETQYFGPGTRLLVL.

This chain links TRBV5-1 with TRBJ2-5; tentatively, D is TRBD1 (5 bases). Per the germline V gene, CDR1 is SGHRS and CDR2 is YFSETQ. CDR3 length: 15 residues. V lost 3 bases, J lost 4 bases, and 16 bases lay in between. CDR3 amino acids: CASSSPDQGVETQYF. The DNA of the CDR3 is TGCGCCAGCAGCTCCCCTGATCAGGGTGTAGAGACCCAGTACTTC.

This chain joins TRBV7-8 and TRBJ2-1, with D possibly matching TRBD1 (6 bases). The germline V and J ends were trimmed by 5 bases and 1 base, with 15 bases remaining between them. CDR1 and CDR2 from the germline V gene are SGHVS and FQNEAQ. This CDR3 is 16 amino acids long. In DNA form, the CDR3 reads TGTGCCAGCAGCCTCCGAACAGGGAGATCCTACAATGAGCAGTTCTTC. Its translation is CASSLRTGRSYNEQFF.

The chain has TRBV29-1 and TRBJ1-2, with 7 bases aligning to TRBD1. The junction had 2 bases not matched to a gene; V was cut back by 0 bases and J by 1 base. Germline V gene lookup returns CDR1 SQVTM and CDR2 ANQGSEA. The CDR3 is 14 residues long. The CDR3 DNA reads TGCAGCGTTGAAGAACCAGGGGGTAACTATGGCTACACCTTC. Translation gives CSVEEPGGNYGYTF.

The CDR3 sequence: CASSQDDLRGNEQYF. In DNA form, the CDR3 reads TGCGCCAGCAGCCAAGACGATCTGCGGGGGAATGAGCAGTACTTC. The rearrangement links TRBV4-1 to TRBJ2-7, with 7 bases fitting TRBD2. This CDR3 comprises 15 residues. Germline lookup yields CDR1 MGHRA and CDR2 YSYEKL. The trim removed 0 bases at V and 7 bases at J, leaving 9 bases unmatched.

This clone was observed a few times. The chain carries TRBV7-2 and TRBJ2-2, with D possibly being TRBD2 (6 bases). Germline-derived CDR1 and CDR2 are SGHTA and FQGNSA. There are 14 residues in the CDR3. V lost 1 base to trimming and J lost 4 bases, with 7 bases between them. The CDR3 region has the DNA TGTGCCAGCAGCTTAGGGGGAGGCACCGGGGAGCTGTTTTTT. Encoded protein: CASSLGGGTGELFF.